The 14 T cell receptor beta chains given below trace back to one sample, sequenced in a study of graft-versus-host responses after intestinal transplantation. The repertoire was sequenced with immunoSEQ multiplex PCR; TCRdb's copy has only in-frame clones and lacks some. The sample consists of roughly 14,000 clones, approximately 33% of them appearing once. The sequences come from alloreactive CD4+ T cells from a mixed lymphocyte reaction culture, collected before intestinal transplant. Documented subset: CFSE-low proliferating T cells sorted from approximately six-day pre-transplant mixed lymphocyte reaction (GvH or HvG direction). The receptors were gathered from a human patient who received an intestinal transplant.

Sample share makes this clone medium-sized (0.01 to 0.1%). V is TRBV7-3 and J is TRBJ2-7, with D maybe TRBD2 (6 bases). CDR3 length equals 14 residues. V lost 2 bases to trimming and J lost 4 bases, with 12 bases between them. Germline V lookup: CDR1 SGHTA, CDR2 FQGTGA. CDR3 bases: TGTGCCAGCAGCTTAGTGACTAGAGTATACGAGCAGTACTTC. This encodes CASSLVTRVYEQYF.

The chain is built from TRBV30 and TRBJ2-3; a weak D match, TRBD1 (5 bases). V was trimmed by 2 bases and J by 2 bases, leaving 11 bases between them. The length of the CDR3 is 14 residues. The germline V gene has CDR1 GTSNPN and CDR2 SVGIG (reference sequence). The CDR3 DNA follows: TGTGCCTGGAGTCTCACAGGCCCCACAGATACGCAGTATTTT. It encodes CAWSLTGPTDTQYF.

As concerns this clone: A read error may explain this, as a much larger clone is one base away. The chain joins TRBV30 to TRBJ2-7; D unclear. CDR3 length equals 11 residues. Germline CDR1 and CDR2: GTSNPN and SVGIG (reference sequence). Trimming cost V 4 bases and J 7 bases, with 11 bases left between them. CDR3 region: CAWTAYNEQYF. The CDR3 DNA reads TGTGCCTGGACGGCCTACAATGAGCAGTACTTC.

This clone was seen more than once but under ten times. Different DNA sequences within this sample yield the same CDR3. This chain links TRBV18 with TRBJ2-5; 8 positions match TRBD2. The trim removed 1 base at V and 5 bases at J, leaving 0 bases unmatched. Germline V gene data show CDR1 as KGHSH and CDR2 as LQKENI. The CDR3 has 13 residues. The CDR3 protein is CASSPLAGETQYF. The DNA for the CDR3 is TGTGCCAGCTCACCACTAGCGGGGGAGACCCAGTACTTC.

V usage is TRBV1 and J usage is TRBJ2-6; TRBD2 is the table's D call and was not checked against the DNA. TRBV1 represents a pseudogene. This CDR3 contains 15 residues. The CDR3 DNA reads as TGCACCAGCAGTCCCCTCGGTTTTCGGGCCAACGTCCTGACTTTC. It is translated as CTSSPLGFRANVLTF.

The chain has TRBV2 and TRBJ2-3; 8 nucleotides match TRBD2. In germline, CDR1 is SNHLY, CDR2 FYNNEI. CDR3 length equals 13 residues. Trimming removed 7 bases from V and 4 bases from J; junction bases left unmatched: 4. CDR3: CASTRGDSDTQYF. The CDR3 DNA sequence: TGTGCCAGCACGCGGGGGGACTCAGATACGCAGTATTTT. Supplemented by reference TRBV2 and TRBJ2-3, the full variable domain reads EPEVTQTPSHQVTQMGQEVILRCVPISNHLYFYWYRQILGQKVEFLVSFYNNEISEKSEIFDDQFSVERPDGSNFTLKIRSTKLEDSAMYFCASTRGDSDTQYFGPGTRLTVL.

This clone has a handful of counts. The chain uses TRBV7-3 and TRBJ1-2; D is possibly TRBD1 (5 bases). V shed 2 bases and J shed 2 bases, with 9 bases lying between them. The germline CDR1 and CDR2 sequences are SGHTA and FQGTGA. The CDR3 length is 14 residues. Here the CDR3 DNA reads TGTGCCAGCAGCTTAGCGCGGGGGAACTATGGCTACACCTTC. Translated, it gives CASSLARGNYGYTF. The variable domain in full, with the rest retrieved from reference TRBV7-3 and TRBJ1-2, is GAGVSQTPSNKVTEKGKYVELRCDPISGHTALYWYRQSLGQGPEFLIYFQGTGAADDSGLPNDRFFAVRPEGSVSTLKIQRTERGDSAVYLCASSLARGNYGYTFGSGTRLTVV.

This clone was detected a few times. V usage is TRBV28 and J usage is TRBJ1-2, with a weak D call TRBD1 (5 bases). From germline, CDR1 is MDHEN and CDR2 SYDVKM. Trimming took off 5 bases at V and 8 bases at J, with 18 bases between the two ends. The CDR3 runs to 14 residues. The CDR3 DNA reads TGTGCCAGCAGTCCCGGGGGGGTCAGAAGAGGCTACACCTTC. This sequence encodes CASSPGGVRRGYTF.

The sample holds one count of this clone. This chain connects TRBV5-1 to TRBJ2-7; 12 nucleotides agree with TRBD2. The V segment lost 5 bases and the J segment 3 bases; nucleotides outside the gene matches: 6. Germline loops: CDR1 SGHRS, CDR2 YFSETQ. The CDR3 runs 15 residues. CDR3 DNA sequence: TGCGCCAGCAGGGGGTCTAGCGGGAGGGACTACGAGCAGTACTTC. Protein product: CASRGSSGRDYEQYF.

This CDR3 reads CASRDQWQTQYF. CDR3 DNA sequence: TGTGCCAGCAGGGATCAGTGGCAGACCCAGTACTTC. The chain is built from TRBV6-5 and TRBJ2-5; D gene uncertain. V lost 6 bases and J 6 bases, leaving 11 bases between the germline ends. Germline-derived CDR1 and CDR2 are MNHEY and SVGAGI. CDR3 length: 12 residues.

The chain joins TRBV6-1 to TRBJ2-2; tentatively, D is TRBD2 (6 bases). This CDR3 spans 15 amino acids. CDR1 MNHNS and CDR2 SASEGT come from the germline V gene. V was shortened by 0 bases and J by 4 bases, with 9 bases between the two germline ends. Written as DNA, the CDR3 is TGTGCCAGCAGTGAAGCGTGGAGGGCCACCGGGGAGCTGTTTTTT. The encoded protein is CASSEAWRATGELFF.

This clone was seen only a few times. The rearrangement links TRBV10-3 to TRBJ2-5, with D possibly TRBD1 on 5 matching bases. This CDR3 is built from 12 residues. V was pared by 4 bases and J by 7 bases, with 10 bases between. Germline loops: CDR1 ENHRY, CDR2 SYGVKD. Written as DNA, the CDR3 is TGTGCCATCAGTGTAAAGCAGGGGACCCAGTACTTC. Translating it yields CAISVKQGTQYF.

This clone was recorded a few times. V gene TRBV19 combines with J gene TRBJ2-3; D is unclear. This CDR3 has 12 amino acids. V was clipped by 0 bases and J by 6 bases, with 4 bases between them. Germline V lookup: CDR1 LNHDA, CDR2 SQIVND (reference sequence). The chain's CDR3 is CASSIDRDTQYF. DNA of the CDR3: TGTGCCAGTAGTATAGATAGGGATACGCAGTATTTT.

The chain carries TRBV2 and TRBJ2-7; D tentatively reads TRBD1 or TRBD2 (7 bases each). Germline V gives CDR1 SNHLY, CDR2 FYNNEI. The V gene lost 2 bases and the J gene lost 3 bases, with 14 bases spanning the gap. The CDR3 runs 15 residues. The CDR3 reads CASSEKGASGYEQYF. For the CDR3, the DNA is TGTGCCAGCAGTGAAAAGGGGGCTAGCGGCTACGAGCAGTACTTC.